This T cell receptor beta chain stems from a study of beta chain features in type 1 diabetes. Regarding the study as a whole: In every one of the four CD4+ subsets, TCRB CDR3s were moderately but significantly shorter in Type 1 diabetes patients.

A sort by CD45RO/CCR7/CD25/CD127/CD95/CD27 yielded CD4+ naive, central memory, regulatory and stem cell-like memory cells. The CDR3 is 15 amino acids. After removal of 6 bases from V and 2 bases from J, the junction contained 8 bases not matched to a gene. The V gene's germline CDR1 is ENHRY and CDR2 SYGVKD. This clone was observed a handful of times. The target antigen is unknown. Of the isolated RNA, all was reverse transcribed, and so the sequenced material was expressed TCRB transcripts. Clones were read by immunoSEQ multiplex PCR, and TCRdb kept only the in-frame ones, dropping some. This table holds about 160,000 clones, roughly 60% found once.

This receptor was obtained from a man aged 30 to 45 with type 1 diabetes. The specimen was naive CD4+ T cells from blood. This chain uses TRBV10-3 with TRBJ2-7; 9 nucleotides align to TRBD1. CDR3 region: CAISLGQGTTYEQYF. The CDR3 nucleotides are TGTGCCATCAGCCTGGGACAGGGAACAACCTACGAGCAGTACTTC.